Listed below are T cell receptor beta chains from one sample, sequenced in a study of T cell changes during pregnancy in multiple sclerosis. Here immunoSEQ multiplex PCR was the method, and the copy in TCRdb shows in-frame clones only, minus some. The sample consists of 25,000 to 35,000 clones, 80% to 90% of them appearing once. Sequencing used CD8+ T cells from peripheral blood mononuclear cells, obtained in the second trimester of pregnancy. These receptors all stem from a female donor with multiple sclerosis, enrolled in a pregnancy study. The CDR3 runs from the conserved cysteine through the conserved F or W. The D gene is left open where the match is weak. Clone size is stated in some rows and not others, as once, few, many or a class when expanded.

clone size: NA; V gene: TRBV7-9; D gene: NA; CDR3 length: 12; J gene: TRBJ2-2; CDR3 protein: CASSSYPGELFF; CDR3 DNA: TGTGCCAGCAGCAGCTACCCCGGGGAGCTGTTTTTT
clone size: few; V gene: TRBV27; D gene: NA; CDR3 length: 12; J gene: TRBJ2-2; CDR3 protein: CASSRVGGELFF; CDR3 DNA: TGTGCCAGCAGTCGGGTTGGCGGGGAGCTGTTTTTT
clone size: NA; V gene: TRBV10-2; D gene: NA; CDR3 length: 15; J gene: TRBJ1-5; CDR3 protein: CASSDGGASNQPQHF; CDR3 DNA: TGCGCCAGCAGTGACGGGGGGGCTAGCAATCAGCCCCAGCATTTT
clone size: once; V gene: TRBV5-1; D gene: NA; CDR3 length: 16; J gene: TRBJ2-1; CDR3 protein: CASSLVGGARGEEQFF; CDR3 DNA: TGCGCCAGCAGCTTGGTGGGGGGAGCTAGAGGAGAAGAGCAGTTCTTC
clone size: NA; V gene: TRBV7-6; D gene: NA; CDR3 length: 14; J gene: TRBJ1-1; CDR3 protein: CASSTRRWDTEAFF; CDR3 DNA: TGTGCCAGCAGCACACGGAGATGGGACACTGAAGCTTTCTTT
clone size: NA; V gene: TRBV9; D gene: TRBD1; CDR3 length: 15; J gene: TRBJ1-2; CDR3 protein: CASSPTSTGVGGYTF; CDR3 DNA: TGTGCCAGCAGCCCGACCTCAACAGGGGTCGGGGGCTACACCTTC
clone size: NA; V gene: TRBV20-1; D gene: NA; CDR3 length: 11; J gene: TRBJ2-2; CDR3 protein: CSAESAGELFF; CDR3 DNA: TGCAGTGCCGAGAGCGCCGGGGAGCTGTTTTTT
clone size: NA; V gene: TRBV27; D gene: NA; CDR3 length: 17; J gene: TRBJ2-5; CDR3 protein: CASSLGRGGGARETQYF; CDR3 DNA: TGTGCCAGCAGTTTGGGCCGGGGTGGGGGGGCCCGGGAGACCCAGTACTTC
clone size: once; V gene: TRBV7-9; D gene: NA; CDR3 length: 12; J gene: TRBJ2-7; CDR3 protein: CASSSGNYEQYF; CDR3 DNA: TGTGCCAGCAGCTCAGGTAACTACGAGCAGTACTTC
clone size: NA; V gene: TRBV9; D gene: TRBD1; CDR3 length: 16; J gene: TRBJ1-3; CDR3 protein: CASSGVRQGDLRTIYF; CDR3 DNA: TGTGCCAGCAGCGGAGTAAGACAGGGGGATCTCCGCACCATATATTTT
clone size: NA; V gene: TRBV7-3; D gene: TRBD1; CDR3 length: 13; J gene: TRBJ2-3; CDR3 protein: CASSSGGADTQYF; CDR3 DNA: TGTGCCAGCAGCTCAGGGGGTGCAGATACGCAGTATTTT
clone size: NA; V gene: TRBV6-4; D gene: NA; CDR3 length: 14; J gene: TRBJ2-2; CDR3 protein: CASSDGSGAGELFF; CDR3 DNA: TGTGCCAGCAGTGATGGGTCCGGGGCCGGGGAGCTGTTTTTT
clone size: NA; V gene: TRBV6-5; D gene: NA; CDR3 length: 13; J gene: TRBJ1-1; CDR3 protein: CASSYGSGREAFF; CDR3 DNA: TGTGCCAGCAGTTACGGCTCGGGTCGTGAAGCTTTCTTT
clone size: NA; V gene: TRBV4-1; D gene: NA; CDR3 length: 14; J gene: TRBJ1-5; CDR3 protein: CASSQNEGWQPQHF; CDR3 DNA: TGCGCCAGCAGCCAAAATGAGGGTTGGCAGCCCCAGCATTTT
clone size: NA; V gene: TRBV7-9; D gene: TRBD1; CDR3 length: 12; J gene: TRBJ1-1; CDR3 protein: CASSPTGMEAFF; CDR3 DNA: TGTGCCAGCAGCCCGACAGGGATGGAAGCTTTCTTT
clone size: NA; V gene: TRBV5-4; D gene: TRBD2; CDR3 length: 17; J gene: TRBJ2-5; CDR3 protein: CASSLGLAGELGETQYF; CDR3 DNA: TGTGCCAGCAGCTTAGGACTAGCGGGGGAGCTGGGAGAGACCCAGTACTTC
clone size: NA; V gene: TRBV6-1; D gene: NA; CDR3 length: 14; J gene: TRBJ1-1; CDR3 protein: CASSRDRTNTEAFF; CDR3 DNA: TGTGCCAGCAGTCGCGACAGGACGAACACTGAAGCTTTCTTT
clone size: NA; V gene: TRBV9; D gene: NA; CDR3 length: 11; J gene: TRBJ2-1; CDR3 protein: CASSVGGEQFF; CDR3 DNA: TGTGCCAGCAGCGTAGGAGGGGAGCAGTTCTTC